These 12 T cell receptor beta chains originate from one sample sequenced in a study of OX40 agonist ivuxolimab in advanced cancers. The repertoire was sequenced with immunoSEQ multiplex PCR; TCRdb's copy has only in-frame clones and lacks some. In the table there are roughly 40,000 clones, roughly 90% of which are singletons. This specimen consisted of CD4+ or CD8+ T cells sorted from blood, obtained in a trial of the OX40 agonist ivuxolimab. These TCRs come from an adult with an advanced solid tumor such as melanoma, head and neck, liver or kidney cancer.

This clone was found many times. The rearrangement joins TRBV28 to TRBJ1-3; D gene ambiguous. V dropped 7 bases and J dropped 2 bases, with 15 bases sitting between them. This CDR3 has 15 amino acids. Germline V gene data show CDR1 as MDHEN and CDR2 as SYDVKM. The CDR3 loop reads CASMGTGVPGNTIYF. In nucleotides, the CDR3 is TGTGCCAGCATGGGTACGGGTGTGCCTGGAAACACCATATATTTT. The full variable domain, rest sourced from reference TRBV28 and TRBJ1-3, is DVKVTQSSRYLVKRTGEKVFLECVQDMDHENMFWYRQDPGLGLRLIYFSYDVKMKEKGDIPEGYSVSREKKERFSLILESASTNQTSMYLCASMGTGVPGNTIYFGEGSWLTVV.

This clone occurred once. V and J are TRBV19 and TRBJ2-7, with 7 bases fitting TRBD1. In germline, CDR1 is LNHDA, CDR2 SQIVND (reference sequence). V gave up 5 bases and J gave up 1 base; unmatched junction bases: 11. This CDR3 comprises 16 residues. CDR3 protein: CASSGKQGWRSYEQYF. CDR3 nucleotide sequence: TGTGCCAGTAGTGGAAAACAGGGGTGGCGATCCTACGAGCAGTACTTC.

The chain combines TRBV6-1 with TRBJ2-1, with D perhaps matching TRBD1 (6 bases). The CDR3 spans 12 residues. Germline V gives CDR1 MNHNS, CDR2 SASEGT. Trimming pared 6 bases from V and 6 bases from J, leaving 9 bases between. This CDR3 reads CASSQGGNEQFF. DNA for the CDR3: TGTGCCAGCAGCCAAGGGGGCAATGAGCAGTTCTTC.

This chain uses TRBV28 with TRBJ1-6; D not resolved. V lost 9 bases, J lost 5 bases, and 14 bases lay in between. Germline CDR1 and CDR2: MDHEN and SYDVKM. This CDR3 has 14 amino acids. CDR3: CASELGENNSPLHF. The CDR3 DNA follows: TGTGCCAGTGAACTGGGAGAAAATAATTCACCCCTCCACTTT.

The V and J genes are TRBV27 and TRBJ1-1; D remains unclear. Germline V gene lookup returns CDR1 MNHEY and CDR2 SMNVEV (reference sequence). This CDR3 has 13 residues. Trimming shortened V by 0 bases and J by 5 bases, and 7 bases separated the two germline ends. The CDR3 nucleotides read TGTGCCAGCAGTTTATCCGGGTGGACTGAAGCTTTCTTT. Its translation is CASSLSGWTEAFF.

The chain has TRBV9 and TRBJ2-1; D remains unclear. Germline lookup yields CDR1 SGDLS and CDR2 YYNGEE. Trimming left V 1 base short and J 5 bases short, with 4 bases between. The CDR3 sequence is 12 residues long. This CDR3 reads CASSVSDNEQFF. The CDR3 nucleotides read TGTGCCAGCAGCGTATCTGACAATGAGCAGTTCTTC. The full variable domain, rest sourced from reference TRBV9 and TRBJ2-1, is DSGVTQTPKHLITATGQRVTLRCSPRSGDLSVYWYQQSLDQGLQFLIQYYNGEERAKGNILERFSAQQFPDLHSELNLSSLELGDSALYFCASSVSDNEQFFGPGTRLTVL.

V gene TRBV6-5 combines with J gene TRBJ2-7; D ambiguous. Germline loops: CDR1 MNHEY, CDR2 SVGAGI. There are 14 residues in the CDR3. Trimming pared 8 bases from V and 0 bases from J, leaving 14 bases between. The CDR3 here is CASQSPELSYEQYV. CDR3 nucleotides: TGTGCCAGCCAGTCACCAGAACTCTCCTACGAGCAGTACGTC.

The rearrangement joins TRBV19 to TRBJ2-7, with unresolved D. The V end lost 5 bases, the J end lost 1 base, and 12 bases lay between the germline ends. The CDR3 covers 14 residues. Germline loops: CDR1 LNHDA, CDR2 SQIVND (reference sequence). The CDR3 bases are TGTGCCAGTAGTTCCGGGCCCTATTCCTACGAGCAGTACTTC. It specifies CASSSGPYSYEQYF.

V usage is TRBV6-1 and J usage is TRBJ1-2; D perhaps matches TRBD1 (5 bases). CDR1 and CDR2 from the germline V gene are MNHNS and SASEGT. This CDR3 contains 14 residues. V was pared by 3 bases and J by 4 bases, with 12 bases between. The CDR3 sequence: CASSDQGGAYGYTF. In DNA, the CDR3 is TGTGCCAGCAGTGACCAGGGTGGCGCCTATGGCTACACCTTC.

This sequence joins TRBV4-2 and TRBJ2-2; the match to TRBD2 covers 8 bases. V shed 1 base, J shed 2 bases, and the junction held 12 bases outside the gene matches. The CDR3 contains 19 residues. Looked up from germline, CDR1 is LGHNA and CDR2 is YNFKEQ. The CDR3 protein is CASSQGPGLAGGNTGELFF. The CDR3 nucleotides read TGTGCCAGCAGCCAAGGTCCAGGACTTGCGGGGGGAAACACCGGGGAGCTGTTTTTT.

The J gene is TRBJ2-1, the V gene TRBV7-6; D unclear. Trimming removed 5 bases from V and 6 bases from J, with 11 bases in between. The CDR3 runs to 13 residues. CDR1 is SGHVS, CDR2 FNYEAQ, per germline. CDR3 protein: CASSLGPGNEQFF. The CDR3 DNA reads TGTGCCAGCAGCCTCGGGCCGGGCAATGAGCAGTTCTTC.

The rearrangement links TRBV9 to TRBJ1-3, with TRBD1 matching 8 bases. The ends lost 4 bases at V and 7 bases at J; junction bases unmatched: 7. CDR3 size: 14 residues. Germline V lookup: CDR1 SGDLS, CDR2 YYNGEE. CDR3 loop: CASSPWTGMNTIYF. DNA of the CDR3: TGTGCCAGCAGCCCTTGGACAGGGATGAACACCATATATTTT. Complete variable domain (other parts from reference TRBV9 and TRBJ1-3): DSGVTQTPKHLITATGQRVTLRCSPRSGDLSVYWYQQSLDQGLQFLIQYYNGEERAKGNILERFSAQQFPDLHSELNLSSLELGDSALYFCASSPWTGMNTIYFGEGSWLTVV.